This record looks at one T cell receptor (beta chain) sequence and its context. No antigen is known for it. This sample stems from a study of cytomegalovirus exposure and HLA in healthy donors. Study summary: Of the donors genotyped, about 390 in all, 80% to 85% fell in the Caucasian-associated ancestry cluster.

Study results and caveats: Later work showed greater clonal expansion in HLA-associated TCR beta chains than in equally common others. Rarity characterized most TCR sequences, yet some public TCRs appeared in many donors. HLA alleles were associated with 15,000 to 20,000 TCR beta sequences in a later analysis at 0.05 false discovery rate.

Researchers ran the PCR with 60 Vbeta and 13 Jbeta primers. Clones were read by immunoSEQ multiplex PCR, and TCRdb kept only the in-frame ones, dropping some. This table has about 190,000 clones, about 85% appearing once. Germline assignment: CDR1 KGHSH and CDR2 LQKENI. Trimming removed 3 bases from V and 4 bases from J, with 7 bases in between. This CDR3 is built from 13 residues. Sequencing was carried out using PBMCs. The sequence came from a woman in her 50s in good health and CMV-seropositive. This chain connects TRBV18 to TRBJ1-5; D unresolved. CDR3 sequence: CASSPGLNQPQHF. In DNA form, the CDR3 reads TGTGCCAGCTCACCCGGACTAAATCAGCCCCAGCATTTT.